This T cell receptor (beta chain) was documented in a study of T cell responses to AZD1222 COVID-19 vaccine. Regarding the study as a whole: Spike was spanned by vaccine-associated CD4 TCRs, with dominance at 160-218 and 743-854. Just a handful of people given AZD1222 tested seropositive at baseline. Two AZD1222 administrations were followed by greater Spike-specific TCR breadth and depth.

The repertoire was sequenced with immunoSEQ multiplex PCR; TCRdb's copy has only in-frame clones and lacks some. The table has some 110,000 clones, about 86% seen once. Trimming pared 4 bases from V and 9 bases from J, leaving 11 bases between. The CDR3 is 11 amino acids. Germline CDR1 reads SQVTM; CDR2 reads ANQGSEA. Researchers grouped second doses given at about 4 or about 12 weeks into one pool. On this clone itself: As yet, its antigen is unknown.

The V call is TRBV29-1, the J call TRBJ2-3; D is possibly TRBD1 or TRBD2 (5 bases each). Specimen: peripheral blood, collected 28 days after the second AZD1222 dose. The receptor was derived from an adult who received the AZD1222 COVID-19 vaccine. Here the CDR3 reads CSVGDGKTQYF. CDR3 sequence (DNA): TGCAGCGTTGGGGACGGGAAAACGCAGTATTTT.